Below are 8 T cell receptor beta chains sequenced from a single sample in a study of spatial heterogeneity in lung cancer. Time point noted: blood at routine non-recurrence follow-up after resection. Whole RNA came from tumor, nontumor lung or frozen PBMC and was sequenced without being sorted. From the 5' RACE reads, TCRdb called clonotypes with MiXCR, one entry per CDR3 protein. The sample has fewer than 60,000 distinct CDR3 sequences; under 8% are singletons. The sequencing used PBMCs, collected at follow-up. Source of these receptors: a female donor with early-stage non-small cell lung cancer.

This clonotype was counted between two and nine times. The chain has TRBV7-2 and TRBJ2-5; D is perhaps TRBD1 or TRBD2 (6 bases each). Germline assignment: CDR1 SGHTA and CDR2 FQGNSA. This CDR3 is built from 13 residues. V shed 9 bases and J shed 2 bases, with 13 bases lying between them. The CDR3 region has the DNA TGTGCCAGTCTAAGGGGGACTCAAGAGACCCAGTACTTC. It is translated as CASLRGTQETQYF.

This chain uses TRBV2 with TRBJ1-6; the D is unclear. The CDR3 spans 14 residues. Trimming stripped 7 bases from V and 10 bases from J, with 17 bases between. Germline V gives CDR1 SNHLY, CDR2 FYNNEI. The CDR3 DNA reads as TGTGCCAGCACGGGGTTTAGGACGGACTCACCCCTCCACTTT. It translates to CASTGFRTDSPLHF.

The CDR3 DNA reads TGCAGTGCTAAGGCAGGGGGCAACAATCAGCCCCAGCATTTT. It specifies CSAKAGGNNQPQHF. The V and J genes are TRBV20-1 and TRBJ1-5; TRBD1 matches 8 bases. V lost 4 bases and J lost 3; bases outside the gene matches: 5. Per germline, CDR1 DFQATT and CDR2 SNEGSKA (reference sequence). There are 14 residues in the CDR3.

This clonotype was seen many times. As DNA, the CDR3 is TGTGCCAGCAGGGGGTACACCGGGGAGCTGTTTTTT. Its translation is CASRGYTGELFF. The rearrangement links TRBV2 to TRBJ2-2; no definite D call. CDR1 is SNHLY and CDR2 is FYNNEI in the germline V gene. Trimming removed 6 bases at V and 3 bases at J, with 5 bases between. CDR3 length: 12 residues.

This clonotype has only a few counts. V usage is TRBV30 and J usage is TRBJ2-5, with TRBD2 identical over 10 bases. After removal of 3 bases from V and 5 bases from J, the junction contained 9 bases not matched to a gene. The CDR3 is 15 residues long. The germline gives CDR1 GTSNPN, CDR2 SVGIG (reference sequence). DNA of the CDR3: TGTGCCTGGAGCTCAAGCGGGGGGGCCCGGGAGACCCAGTACTTC. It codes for CAWSSSGGARETQYF.

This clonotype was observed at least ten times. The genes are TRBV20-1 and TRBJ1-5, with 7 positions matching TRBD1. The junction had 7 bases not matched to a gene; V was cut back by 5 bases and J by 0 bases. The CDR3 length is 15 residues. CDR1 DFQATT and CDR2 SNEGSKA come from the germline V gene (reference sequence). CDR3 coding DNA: TGCAGTGCTTGGAGGGGGCAAAATAGCAATCAGCCCCAGCATTTT. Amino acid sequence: CSAWRGQNSNQPQHF.

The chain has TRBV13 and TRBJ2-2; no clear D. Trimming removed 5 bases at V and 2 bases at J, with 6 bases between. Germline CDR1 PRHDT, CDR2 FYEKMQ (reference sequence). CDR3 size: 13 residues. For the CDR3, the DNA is TGTGCCAGCAGCCTTCGCAACACCGGGGAGCTGTTTTTT. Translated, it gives CASSLRNTGELFF.

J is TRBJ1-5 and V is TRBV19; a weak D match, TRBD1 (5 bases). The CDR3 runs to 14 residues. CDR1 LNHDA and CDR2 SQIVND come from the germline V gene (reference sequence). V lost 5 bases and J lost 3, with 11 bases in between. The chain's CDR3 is CASSVDSPNQPQHF. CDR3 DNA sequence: TGTGCCAGTAGTGTCGACAGTCCCAATCAGCCCCAGCATTTT.